Shown below are 10 T cell receptor beta chains from a single sample sequenced in a study of blood T cell repertoires in COVID-19. Sequenced by immunoSEQ multiplex PCR; TCRdb stores in-frame clones only, minus some. The repertoire holds more than 30,000 clones, with roughly 89% as singletons. Source material: peripheral blood. These receptors came from a man in his sixties with active COVID-19.

This chain joins TRBV6-6 and TRBJ1-2; D uncertain. The length of the CDR3 is 14 residues. Per germline, CDR1 MNHNY and CDR2 SVGAGI (reference sequence). Between the trimmed V and J ends, which lost 2 bases and 1 base, there was a span of 8 bases. The CDR3 loop is CASSYREGNYGYTF. CDR3 DNA sequence: TGTGCCAGCAGTTACAGGGAGGGTAACTATGGCTACACCTTC.

This clone has just one count. The chain has TRBV3-1 (or the pseudogene TRBV3-2) and TRBJ2-1, with D perhaps TRBD2 (6 bases). V dropped 4 bases and J dropped 3 bases, with 13 bases sitting between them. Germline V CDR1 and CDR2: LGHDT, YNNKEL (reference sequence). The CDR3 is 15 amino acids. CDR3 nucleotide sequence: TGTGCCAGCAGCCGACCCGGGGGATTCTACAATGAGCAGTTCTTC. Its translation is CASSRPGGFYNEQFF.

This clone was counted a few times. The rearrangement joins TRBV5-6 to TRBJ1-5, with 7 bases matching TRBD1. The CDR3 consists of 15 residues. Germline V gene sequence: CDR1 SGHDT, CDR2 YYEEEE. The J segment lost 4 bases and the V segment lost 0 bases, leaving 4 bases of the junction unmatched. The CDR3 spells CASSLGQGRNQPQHF. CDR3 nucleotide sequence: TGTGCCAGCAGCTTGGGACAGGGAAGAAATCAGCCCCAGCATTTT.

The chain combines TRBV15 with TRBJ2-5; 7 nucleotides line up with TRBD2. V gave up 5 bases and J gave up 4 bases; unmatched junction bases: 7. Germline CDR1 is LNHNV and CDR2 is YYDKDF (reference sequence). The CDR3 length is 14 residues. As DNA, the CDR3 is TGTGCCACCAGCCCCTCGGGGAGGGCAGAGACCCAGTACTTC. Encoded protein: CATSPSGRAETQYF.

This chain uses TRBV28 with TRBJ2-7; D not certain. The CDR3 has 12 residues. The ends were cut back, 2 bases at V and 7 bases at J, with 9 bases in the middle. CDR1 is MDHEN, CDR2 SYDVKM, per germline. This CDR3 reads CASSLPFQEQYF. The CDR3, as DNA: TGTGCCAGCAGTTTACCGTTTCAGGAGCAGTACTTC.

This chain links TRBV5-8 with TRBJ2-5; tentative D call: TRBD2 (5 bases). V was shortened by 2 bases and J by 4 bases, with 12 bases between the two germline ends. The CDR3 consists of 14 residues. Germline V gene lookup returns CDR1 SGHTS and CDR2 YDEGEE. This CDR3 is CASSLSGVVETQYF. CDR3 nucleotide sequence: TGTGCCAGCAGCTTATCCGGGGTTGTAGAGACCCAGTACTTC. The full variable domain, completed using reference TRBV5-8 and TRBJ2-5, is EAGVTQSPTHLIKTRGQQATLRCSPISGHTSVYWYQQALGLGLQFLLWYDEGEERNRGNFPPRFSGRQFPNYSSELNVNALELEDSALYLCASSLSGVVETQYFGPGTRLLVL.

The rearrangement links TRBV4-3 to TRBJ1-2, with a tentative D call TRBD1 (5 bases). The CDR3 is 17 amino acids. CDR1 LGHNA and CDR2 YSLEER come from the germline V gene. Trimming stripped 0 bases from V and 2 bases from J, with 16 bases between. CDR3 region: CASSQENQGNSNYGYTF. As DNA, the CDR3 is TGCGCCAGCAGCCAAGAGAATCAGGGCAATTCGAACTATGGCTACACCTTC.

The genes are TRBV28 and TRBJ1-2; no definite D call. The length of the CDR3 is 15 residues. V lost 1 base, J lost 2 bases, and 11 bases lay in between. Germline V gene data show CDR1 as MDHEN and CDR2 as SYDVKM. DNA for the CDR3: TGTGCCAGCAGTTTATACGGGGAGCCCAACTATGGCTACACCTTC. Translated, it gives CASSLYGEPNYGYTF.

The rearrangement uses TRBV19 and TRBJ1-2, with TRBD1 identical over 7 bases. The CDR3 extends over 14 amino acids. Germline CDR1 and CDR2: LNHDA and SQIVND (reference sequence). Unmatched junction bases numbered 7, after V lost 1 base and J lost 8 bases. The CDR3 spells CASSIGRGEGGYTF. The CDR3 DNA sequence: TGTGCCAGTAGTATAGGCAGGGGGGAAGGAGGCTACACCTTC. Using reference TRBV19 and TRBJ1-2 for the parts outside the CDR3, the full variable domain is DGGITQSPKYLFRKEGQNVTLSCEQNLNHDAMYWYRQDPGQGLRLIYYSQIVNDFQKGDIAEGYSVSREKKESFPLTVTSAQKNPTAFYLCASSIGRGEGGYTFGSGTRLTVV.

The chain links TRBV5-4 to TRBJ2-7, with TRBD1 matching over 7 bases. Trimming removed 3 bases from V and 0 bases from J; junction bases left unmatched: 6. The germline V gene has CDR1 SGHNT and CDR2 YYREEE (reference sequence). CDR3 length equals 15 residues. This CDR3 is CASSSDRDSSYEQYF. As DNA, the CDR3 is TGTGCCAGCAGCTCAGATAGGGACAGCTCCTACGAGCAGTACTTC. The variable domain in full, with the rest retrieved from reference TRBV5-4 and TRBJ2-7, is ETGVTQSPTHLIKTRGQQVTLRCSSQSGHNTVSWYQQALGQGPQFIFQYYREEENGRGNFPPRFSGLQFPNYSSELNVNALELDDSALYLCASSSDRDSSYEQYFGPGTRLTVT.